The 22 T cell receptor beta chains reported below all come from one sample, sequenced in a study of shared clonotypes between healthy human individuals. Profiled with immunoSEQ multiplex PCR; TCRdb holds only in-frame clones, not every one. The sample records just over 2,000,000 clones, about 95% being singletons. Sequencing input: naive CD4+ T cells sorted from blood. Subset meaning: CD45RA+ positively selected. These receptors came from a young man in good health.

The CDR3 DNA sequence: TGTGCCTGGAGTAGAGGGGTTCCTGAAGCTTTCTTT. As protein: CAWSRGVPEAFF. The V gene is TRBV30, the J gene TRBJ1-1, with D possibly being TRBD1 (5 bases). Trimming cost V 2 bases and J 6 bases, with 10 bases left between them. CDR3 length: 12 amino acids. Per germline, CDR1 GTSNPN and CDR2 SVGIG (reference sequence).

The chain is built from TRBV7-9 and TRBJ2-5; 12 bases are a match to TRBD2. Trimming took 3 bases from V and 2 from J; bases not matched to a gene: 10. Germline-derived CDR1 and CDR2 are SEHNR and FQNEAQ (reference sequence). This CDR3 region has 18 residues. CDR3 sequence reads: CASSFSTSGRLGQETQYF. The CDR3 nucleotides read TGTGCCAGCAGCTTCTCCACTAGCGGGAGGCTCGGTCAAGAGACCCAGTACTTC.

V is TRBV6-1 and J is TRBJ1-5; D is unresolved. The CDR3 runs to 15 residues. Trimming left V 0 bases short and J 4 bases short, with 10 bases between. The germline V gene encodes CDR1 MNHNS and CDR2 SASEGT. The CDR3 loop reads CASSEASVGNQPQHF. In DNA form, the CDR3 reads TGTGCCAGCAGTGAAGCGTCAGTGGGGAATCAGCCCCAGCATTTT.

The gene calls are TRBV5-4 and TRBJ1-5, with D unresolved. The CDR3 runs to 15 residues. In germline, CDR1 is SGHNT, CDR2 YYREEE (reference sequence). The V end lost 0 bases, the J end lost 7 bases, and 14 bases lay between the germline ends. CDR3 nucleotide sequence: TGTGCCAGCAGCTTGGGCGGGAACTCGGGCCAGCCCCAGCATTTT. It yields the protein CASSLGGNSGQPQHF.

This chain links TRBV2 with TRBJ1-6; D is uncertain. This CDR3 has 12 amino acids. Trimming took off 5 bases at V and 8 bases at J, with 7 bases between the two ends. Germline-derived CDR1 and CDR2 are SNHLY and FYNNEI. This CDR3 reads CASSSSYSPLHF. DNA of the CDR3: TGTGCCAGCAGTAGCTCGTATTCACCCCTCCACTTT.

In the case of this clone: Within the sample, other DNA sequences also encode this same CDR3. The V call is TRBV5-4, the J call TRBJ2-2; no clear D. Trimming removed 4 bases from V and 3 bases from J, with 10 bases in between. Germline CDR1 reads SGHNT; CDR2 reads YYREEE (reference sequence). This CDR3 has 14 residues. CDR3 coding DNA: TGTGCCAGCAGCCGAGACTCTTACACCGGGGAGCTGTTTTTT. It codes for CASSRDSYTGELFF.

This clone was found once. V usage is TRBV30 and J usage is TRBJ2-5, with D unresolved. This CDR3 is 14 amino acids long. With 3 bases removed from V and 5 bases from J, the gap between germline ends came to 16 bases. The germline CDR1 and CDR2 sequences are GTSNPN and SVGIG (reference sequence). The CDR3 coding sequence is TGTGCCTGGAGCCGAAAGAGAACAAGGGAGACCCAGTACTTC. This translates into CAWSRKRTRETQYF.

V gene TRBV27 combines with J gene TRBJ2-7; D may correspond to TRBD1 or TRBD2 (5 bases each). Germline values: CDR1 MNHEY, CDR2 SMNVEV (reference sequence). There are 18 residues in the CDR3. V lost 2 bases and J lost 3, with 23 bases in between. CDR3 sequence reads: CASSLRGGGRAIHYEQYF. CDR3 bases: TGTGCCAGCAGTTTACGCGGTGGAGGCAGGGCGATACACTACGAGCAGTACTTC.

The genes are TRBV5-4 and TRBJ2-3, with D perhaps matching TRBD2 (5 bases). The CDR3 has 18 amino acids. V was clipped by 0 bases and J by 0 bases, with 17 bases between them. The germline gives CDR1 SGHNT, CDR2 YYREEE (reference sequence). The CDR3 protein is CASSLAMWGAASTDTQYF. The CDR3 nucleotides read TGTGCCAGCAGCTTGGCCATGTGGGGAGCTGCTAGCACAGATACGCAGTATTTT.

This clone was found once. V and J are TRBV7-6 and TRBJ2-7, with 8 bases that match TRBD2. This CDR3 is built from 15 residues. In germline, CDR1 is SGHVS, CDR2 FNYEAQ. Trimming at V came to 3 bases and at J to 5 bases, leaving 9 bases not matched to a gene. Here the CDR3 DNA reads TGTGCCAGCAGCTTGGACTTAGCGGGATTCAACGAGCAGTACTTC. It is translated as CASSLDLAGFNEQYF.

The chain couples TRBV6-5 to TRBJ2-6; D is ambiguous. The CDR3 sequence is 14 residues long. Germline V gene sequence: CDR1 MNHEY, CDR2 SVGAGI. The germline V and J ends were trimmed by 6 bases and 0 bases, with 6 bases remaining between them. Here the CDR3 DNA reads TGTGCCAGCAGGTCTTCCTCTGGGGCCAACGTCCTGACTTTC. Translated: CASRSSSGANVLTF.

The chain is built from TRBV6-6 and TRBJ2-7, with 8 bases identical to TRBD2. CDR3 length: 15 amino acids. J was trimmed by 3 bases and V by 0 bases; bases with no gene match: 4. The germline V gene has CDR1 MNHNY and CDR2 SVGAGI (reference sequence). Here the CDR3 reads CASSYSTSALYEQYF. CDR3 nucleotide sequence: TGTGCCAGCAGTTACTCGACTAGCGCCCTCTACGAGCAGTACTTC.

The V and J genes are TRBV15 and TRBJ1-1, with a weak D call TRBD1 (5 bases). The CDR3 has 13 residues. Germline loops: CDR1 LNHNV, CDR2 YYDKDF (reference sequence). Trimming left V 2 bases short and J 11 bases short, with 15 bases between. CDR3 sequence reads: CATSRPSGQRAFF. The CDR3 DNA follows: TGTGCCACCAGCAGACCTTCAGGACAACGGGCTTTCTTT.

The genes are TRBV6-5 and TRBJ2-3; TRBD1 aligns across 9 bases. This CDR3 has 15 residues. Germline V CDR1 and CDR2: MNHEY, SVGAGI. V shed 6 bases, J shed 3 bases, and the junction held 7 bases outside the gene matches. This chain's CDR3 is CASRLTGQGTDTQYF. CDR3 bases: TGTGCCAGCAGGCTCACGGGACAGGGAACAGATACGCAGTATTTT.

The chain links TRBV5-5 to TRBJ1-6; 7 nucleotides match TRBD1. Germline loops: CDR1 SGHKS, CDR2 YYEKEE (reference sequence). Unmatched junction bases numbered 6, after V lost 3 bases and J lost 0 bases. This CDR3 has 17 amino acids. In DNA form, the CDR3 reads TGTGCCAGCAGCTCCGGACAGGCGAGCTCCTATAATTCACCCCTCCACTTT. It is translated as CASSSGQASSYNSPLHF.

This clone has just one count. The sample holds other DNA sequences that translate to the same CDR3. The chain is built from TRBV10-3 and TRBJ2-5; no clear D gene. The germline gives CDR1 ENHRY, CDR2 SYGVKD. V was pared by 3 bases and J by 4 bases, with 6 bases between. This CDR3 has 12 residues. The CDR3 sequence is CAISEQRETQYF. The CDR3 DNA reads as TGTGCCATCAGTGAACAGAGAGAGACCCAGTACTTC.

The chain links TRBV30 to TRBJ2-3, with 7 bases that match TRBD2. This CDR3 contains 15 residues. Germline values: CDR1 GTSNPN, CDR2 SVGIG (reference sequence). Trimming cost V 8 bases and J 1 base; bases outside gene matches: 12. CDR3 residues: CASQQTSPGTDTQYF. CDR3 in DNA: TGTGCCAGTCAACAGACTAGCCCGGGCACAGATACGCAGTATTTT.

The CDR3 bases are TGTGCCAGCAGTGGCAGGGGGATGGCTAATGAAAAACTGTTTTTT. This encodes CASSGRGMANEKLFF. The chain links TRBV28 to TRBJ1-4; TRBD1 matches 7 bases. This CDR3 is 15 amino acids long. The germline V gene has CDR1 MDHEN and CDR2 SYDVKM. Trimming removed 5 bases from V and 3 bases from J; junction bases left unmatched: 6. Using reference TRBV28 and TRBJ1-4 for the parts outside the CDR3, the full variable domain is DVKVTQSSRYLVKRTGEKVFLECVQDMDHENMFWYRQDPGLGLRLIYFSYDVKMKEKGDIPEGYSVSREKKERFSLILESASTNQTSMYLCASSGRGMANEKLFFGSGTQLSVL.

This clone has a single count. The rearrangement uses TRBV11-3 and TRBJ2-2; 11 bases agree with TRBD2. The CDR3 has 17 residues. Germline V gives CDR1 SGHNT, CDR2 YENEEA. With V trimmed by 5 bases and J by 1 base, 6 bases remained unmatched. Here the CDR3 DNA reads TGTGCCAGCAGCCTGAGTACTAGCGGGAGGAACACCGGGGAGCTGTTTTTT. This sequence encodes CASSLSTSGRNTGELFF.

The chain joins TRBV5-4 to TRBJ2-7; 9 bases fit TRBD1. The length of the CDR3 is 14 residues. V was pared by 3 bases and J by 7 bases, with 8 bases of the junction left unmatched. Germline V gives CDR1 SGHNT, CDR2 YYREEE (reference sequence). CDR3 in amino acids: CASSSDRGTGEQYF. The CDR3 DNA reads TGTGCCAGCAGCTCGGACAGGGGTACCGGGGAGCAGTACTTC.

The chain joins TRBV10-3 to TRBJ1-4, with D perhaps matching TRBD1 (5 bases). The CDR3 loop spans 16 amino acids. The V end was cut by 2 bases, the J end by 0 bases, with 10 bases between. Germline V CDR1 and CDR2: ENHRY, SYGVKD. CDR3 residues: CAISEATATTNEKLFF. The CDR3 DNA is TGTGCCATCAGTGAGGCGACAGCGACAACTAATGAAAAACTGTTTTTT.

This rearrangement joins TRBV29-1 to TRBJ1-1; 7 bases align to TRBD1. The trim removed 4 bases at V and 4 bases at J, leaving 6 bases unmatched. CDR1 is SQVTM, CDR2 ANQGSEA, per germline. The CDR3 has 13 amino acids. CDR3 region: CSVAGQLRTEAFF. CDR3 nucleotide sequence: TGCAGCGTTGCGGGACAGCTCCGCACTGAAGCTTTCTTT.